Listed below are T cell receptor beta chains from one sample, sequenced in a study of early T cells in non-severe SARS-CoV-2 infection. TCRdb reprocessed the 5' RACE reads via MiXCR and lists one record per CDR3 protein. The table includes 25,000 to 30,000 distinct CDR3 sequences, 4% to 5.5% detected once. The sequenced sample was whole blood. These receptor sequences come from an adult who was a healthcare worker with PCR-confirmed SARS-CoV-2 infection or an uninfected control (not recorded which). CDR3s include the opening cysteine and the closing phenylalanine or tryptophan. Fields, in order: V gene, D gene, J gene, clone size, CDR3 protein, CDR3 DNA. A D gene is named only where the DNA matches it firmly. Clone size is given for some rows only: seen once, a few or many times, or a class if the clone is expanded.

TRBV5-4	-	TRBJ1-2	many	CASSLDGIYGYTF	TGTGCCAGCAGCTTGGATGGGATCTATGGCTACACCTTC
TRBV7-9	-	TRBJ2-5	-	CASSFLGIETQYF	TGTGCCAGCAGCTTTTTGGGTATTGAGACCCAGTACTTC
TRBV5-5	-	TRBJ2-1	many	CASSLLAEHNEQFF	TGTGCCAGCAGCTTGTTAGCGGAGCACAATGAGCAGTTCTTC
TRBV20-1	-	TRBJ2-4	few	CSAKDLTGAKNIQYF	TGCAGTGCTAAGGATCTCACGGGGGCCAAAAACATTCAGTACTTC
TRBV21-1	-	TRBJ1-2	many	CASSRQKPGPPDGYTF	TGTGCCAGCAGCCGTCAAAAACCGGGCCCGCCCGACGGCTACACCTTC
TRBV13	-	TRBJ1-1	many	CASSLWRGADTEAFF	TGTGCCAGCAGCTTATGGCGGGGGGCAGACACTGAAGCTTTCTTT
TRBV6-1	-	TRBJ2-7	many	CASSALQDTYEQYF	TGTGCCAGCAGTGCCCTCCAGGACACCTACGAGCAGTACTTC
TRBV5-1	TRBD2	TRBJ2-1	many	CASSLEVGGRADEQFF	TGCGCCAGCAGCTTGGAGGTGGGCGGGAGGGCCGATGAGCAGTTCTTC
TRBV29-1	-	TRBJ2-5	many	CSVMGGTGQETQYF	TGCAGCGTTATGGGGGGGACAGGCCAAGAGACCCAGTACTTC
TRBV12-5	-	TRBJ1-1	many	CASGLRTATEAFF	TGTGCTAGTGGTTTAAGAACCGCCACTGAAGCTTTCTTT
TRBV28	-	TRBJ1-6	many	CASSFLQGHDDRYNSPLHF	TGTGCCAGCAGTTTTCTCCAGGGCCATGACGATCGTTATAATTCACCCCTCCACTTT
TRBV9	-	TRBJ2-1	many	CASSVAGGSYNEQFF	TGTGCCAGCAGCGTAGCTGGGGGCTCCTACAATGAGCAGTTCTTC
TRBV11-1	-	TRBJ1-1	many	CASSIGEGSEAFF	TGTGCCAGCAGCATTGGGGAAGGGTCTGAAGCTTTCTTT
TRBV5-1	-	TRBJ2-3	many	CASSFPRGHGASEDTQYF	TGCGCCAGCAGCTTCCCCCGCGGCCACGGAGCATCGGAAGATACGCAGTATTTT
TRBV7-2	-	TRBJ1-2	many	CASSLEARRVYGYTF	TGTGCCAGCAGCTTAGAGGCTCGGAGGGTCTATGGCTACACCTTC
TRBV28	-	TRBJ2-1	-	CASSSWGAPYNEQFF	TGTGCCAGCAGTTCATGGGGGGCTCCCTACAATGAGCAGTTCTTC
TRBV29-1	-	TRBJ1-1	-	CSVGRQMNTEAFF	TGCAGCGTTGGGAGACAGATGAACACTGAAGCTTTCTTT
TRBV29-1	-	TRBJ2-3	many	CSAQQGSQDTQYF	TGCAGCGCACAACAGGGCTCTCAGGATACGCAGTATTTT
TRBV19	-	TRBJ2-5	-	CASSIGTIEETQYF	TGTGCCAGTAGTATCGGTACAATCGAAGAGACCCAGTACTTC
TRBV5-6	-	TRBJ1-5	many	CASTKRQNYNQPQHF	TGTGCCAGCACCAAACGACAGAATTATAATCAGCCCCAGCATTTT
TRBV11-2	TRBD2	TRBJ2-1	many	CASSLAPREGLHNEQFF	TGTGCCAGCAGCTTAGCCCCGCGGGAGGGCCTACACAATGAGCAGTTCTTC
TRBV7-2	-	TRBJ1-5	few	CASSPLPNQPQHF	TGTGCCAGCAGCCCATTGCCTAATCAGCCCCAGCATTTT
TRBV3-1	TRBD1	TRBJ2-7	many	CASSQRDRASEQYF	TGTGCCAGCAGCCAAAGGGACAGGGCCTCCGAGCAGTACTTC
TRBV11-2	TRBD1	TRBJ2-1	many	CASSLRDRSNEQFF	TGTGCCAGCAGCTTACGGGACAGATCCAATGAGCAGTTCTTC
TRBV2	TRBD2	TRBJ2-1	many	CASTLGLASYNEQFF	TGTGCCAGTACCCTGGGACTAGCGTCCTACAATGAGCAGTTCTTC
TRBV20-1	TRBD1	TRBJ1-1	-	CSAETGKNTEAFF	TGCAGTGCTGAGACAGGGAAGAACACTGAAGCTTTCTTT
TRBV30	-	TRBJ1-2	-	CAWGPGTTAYGYTF	TGTGCCTGGGGCCCGGGTACGACCGCCTATGGCTACACCTTC
TRBV6-5	TRBD2	TRBJ2-1	-	CASSRTSGYNEQFF	TGTGCCAGCAGCCGGACTAGCGGTTACAATGAGCAGTTCTTC
TRBV7-2	-	TRBJ1-2	many	CASSLYRDGYTF	TGTGCCAGCAGCTTATACAGGGACGGCTACACCTTC
TRBV18	-	TRBJ1-5	many	CASSPPVLASNQPQHF	TGTGCCAGCTCACCACCGGTCTTGGCGAGCAATCAGCCCCAGCATTTT
TRBV29-1	TRBD2	TRBJ2-3	many	CSVSGRIGDTQYF	TGCAGCGTTAGCGGGAGAATCGGCGATACGCAGTATTTT
TRBV20-1	-	TRBJ1-2	many	CSATLGHLPGNYGYTF	TGCAGTGCTACCCTGGGACACCTACCCGGAAACTATGGCTACACCTTC
TRBV6-1	-	TRBJ1-2	-	CASSIPGRVYGYTF	TGTGCCAGCAGTATCCCAGGTCGAGTATATGGCTACACCTTC
TRBV20-1	-	TRBJ2-1	many	CSAPASLATSYNEQFF	TGCAGTGCTCCAGCCTCACTAGCAACTTCGTACAATGAGCAGTTCTTC
TRBV7-9	-	TRBJ1-4	-	CASSFSGPSNEKLFF	TGTGCCAGCAGCTTCTCAGGGCCGTCTAATGAAAAACTGTTTTTT
TRBV12-3/TRBV12-4	-	TRBJ2-1	many	CASSEQGGTYNEQFF	TGTGCCAGCAGTGAACAGGGAGGTACCTACAATGAGCAGTTCTTC
TRBV18	-	TRBJ2-1	many	CASSPRTSSYNEQFF	TGTGCCAGCTCACCACGCACCAGCTCCTACAATGAGCAGTTCTTC
TRBV12-3/TRBV12-4	-	TRBJ2-2	many	CASSSEAGELFF	TGTGCCAGCAGTTCCGAGGCAGGGGAGCTGTTTTTT
TRBV11-3	-	TRBJ2-2	many	CASSFDKNGTGELFF	TGTGCCAGCAGCTTTGACAAGAACGGGACCGGGGAGCTGTTTTTT
TRBV20-1	-	TRBJ2-7	many	CSARERVLYEQYF	TGCAGTGCTAGAGAGAGAGTTCTCTACGAGCAGTACTTC
TRBV19	-	TRBJ2-1	many	CASSIEPFQGYNEQFF	TGTGCCAGTAGTATAGAGCCATTCCAAGGGTACAATGAGCAGTTCTTC
TRBV2	-	TRBJ2-3	many	CASSEEGTELTDTQYF	TGTGCCAGCAGTGAAGAAGGAACAGAGCTCACAGATACGCAGTATTTT
TRBV9	TRBD1	TRBJ2-1	-	CARYTGTVSGWFYNEQFF	TGTGCCAGGTATACCGGGACAGTCTCAGGGTGGTTCTACAATGAGCAGTTCTTC
TRBV7-7	TRBD2	TRBJ2-3	many	CASSLTPPREVAGTDTQYF	TGTGCTAGCAGCTTAACCCCCCCTCGGGAGGTGGCAGGCACAGATACGCAGTATTTT
TRBV7-9	-	TRBJ2-1	many	CASIPDLAFNEQFF	TGTGCCAGCATCCCCGATCTAGCGTTCAATGAGCAGTTCTTC
TRBV25-1	-	TRBJ2-3	many	CASGELRAGTDTQYF	TGTGCCAGCGGCGAATTGCGGGCCGGCACAGATACGCAGTATTTT
TRBV20-1	TRBD1	TRBJ1-1	-	CSTRQGTTEAFF	TGCAGTACCAGACAGGGGACCACTGAAGCTTTCTTT
TRBV5-5	TRBD2	TRBJ2-1	many	CASSFLAGEGYNEQFF	TGTGCCAGCAGCTTCCTAGCGGGAGAGGGTTACAATGAGCAGTTCTTC
TRBV29-1	-	TRBJ1-3	many	CSVQGIGNTIYF	TGCAGCGTACAGGGAATTGGAAACACCATATATTTT